A selection of T cell receptor beta chains follows, all from one sample in a study of long-term antiretroviral therapy in people with HIV. Libraries were prepared by immunoSEQ multiplex PCR; TCRdb keeps only in-frame clonotypes and omits some of them. The sample lists 30,000 to 40,000 clones, over 75% seen once, with 10% to 13% in the top ten. The sequenced sample was unsorted PBMCs, obtained 2.2 years after starting antiretroviral therapy. These TCRs come from a man aged 18 to 35 with HIV. Each CDR3 is given with its conserved first and last residue. A D gene is named only where the DNA matches it firmly. Clone size is not always given. Where it is, it says once, few, many or a class for expanded clones.

size	D	V	J	CDR3	DNA
-	-	TRBV12-5	TRBJ1-2	CASGLVSGPLGYGYTF	TGTGCTAGTGGTTTGGTAAGTGGACCCCTGGGCTATGGCTACACCTTC
-	-	TRBV10-3	TRBJ2-1	CAISRAELALWNEQFF	TGTGCCATCAGTCGTGCCGAATTAGCACTTTGGAATGAGCAGTTCTTC
-	-	TRBV4-1	TRBJ1-1	CASSQERGNTEAFF	TGCGCCAGCAGCCAAGAGAGGGGGAACACTGAAGCTTTCTTT
-	TRBD1	TRBV27	TRBJ2-7	CASSKKGRDRSYEQYF	TGTGCCAGCAGTAAAAAGGGCCGGGACAGGTCCTACGAGCAGTACTTC
-	-	TRBV30	TRBJ2-7	CAWSRGARVYEQYF	TGTGCCTGGAGTCGGGGGGCGCGGGTTTACGAGCAGTACTTC
few	-	TRBV9	TRBJ2-7	CASSAGQGVGYEQYF	TGTGCCAGCAGCGCGGGACAAGGGGTTGGCTACGAGCAGTACTTC
-	TRBD1	TRBV5-5	TRBJ2-2	CASSPDRQGTSTGELFF	TGTGCCAGCAGCCCGGATCGACAGGGTACGAGCACCGGGGAGCTGTTTTTT
-	TRBD2	TRBV5-1	TRBJ2-1	CASSLEGLAGGYEQFF	TGCGCCAGCAGCTTGGAGGGACTAGCGGGGGGCTATGAGCAGTTCTTC
-	-	TRBV10-3	TRBJ2-7	CAISDGGAHSYEQYF	TGTGCCATCAGCGATGGCGGGGCTCACTCCTACGAGCAGTACTTC
-	-	TRBV4-1	TRBJ2-7	CASSQGEAGRAYEQYF	TGCGCCAGCAGCCAAGGGGAGGCGGGACGGGCCTACGAGCAGTACTTC
-	-	TRBV5-1	TRBJ2-5	CASSPGTSATGRPQYF	TGCGCCAGCAGCCCGGGGACATCCGCCACGGGGAGGCCCCAGTACTTC
-	TRBD2	TRBV5-4	TRBJ2-1	CASTPPGLAGASYNEQFF	TGTGCCAGCACCCCACCGGGACTAGCGGGTGCCTCCTACAATGAGCAGTTCTTC
-	-	TRBV28	TRBJ2-2	CASSTIRPGELFF	TGTGCCAGCAGTACTATTAGGCCCGGGGAGCTGTTTTTT
-	-	TRBV7-3	TRBJ1-6	CASSLDGKSPLHF	TGTGCCAGCAGCTTAGACGGTAAATCACCCCTCCACTTT
-	-	TRBV30	TRBJ2-3	CAWRRRDTQYF	TGTGCCTGGAGAAGGCGAGATACGCAGTATTTT
-	TRBD1	TRBV27	TRBJ2-5	CASSRDRGLYQETQYF	TGTGCCAGCAGCCGGGACAGGGGGCTCTACCAAGAGACCCAGTACTTC
-	TRBD2	TRBV6-1	TRBJ2-3	CASSDLRVLAASTDTQYF	TGTGCCAGCAGTGATTTAAGGGTCCTAGCGGCTAGCACAGATACGCAGTATTTT
-	TRBD2	TRBV14	TRBJ2-5	CASSLGLAGGWETQYF	TGTGCCAGCAGCCTTGGACTAGCGGGAGGGTGGGAGACCCAGTACTTC
-	-	TRBV25-1	TRBJ1-2	CASSEFGTHYGYTF	TGTGCCAGCAGTGAATTTGGGACTCACTATGGCTACACCTTC
-	TRBD1	TRBV18	TRBJ1-2	CASSPQDRATGYTF	TGTGCCAGCTCACCGCAGGACAGGGCGACTGGCTACACCTTC
few	-	TRBV19	TRBJ2-2	CASIGGRLNTGELFF	TGTGCCAGTATAGGTGGGAGATTGAACACCGGGGAGCTGTTTTTT
-	TRBD2	TRBV29-1	TRBJ2-2	CSVVTSGGELFF	TGCAGCGTTGTTACTAGCGGCGGGGAGCTGTTTTTT
-	-	TRBV5-1	TRBJ2-3	CASSLDFTSTDTQYF	TGCGCCAGCAGCTTGGATTTTACTAGCACAGATACGCAGTATTTT
-	-	TRBV5-1	TRBJ2-5	CASSLLAGGEGETQYF	TGCGCCAGCAGCCTACTAGCAGGGGGAGAGGGAGAGACCCAGTACTTC
few	TRBD1	TRBV2	TRBJ2-2	CARTGGRTGELFF	TGTGCCAGGACAGGGGGCCGGACCGGGGAGCTGTTTTTT
-	TRBD2	TRBV30	TRBJ2-7	CAGTSGGSYEQYF	TGTGCCGGGACTAGCGGGGGCTCCTACGAGCAGTACTTC
-	TRBD1	TRBV9	TRBJ2-1	CASTGQGSYNEQFF	TGTGCCAGCACCGGACAGGGCTCCTACAATGAGCAGTTCTTC
-	-	TRBV2	TRBJ2-3	CASSDDREDTQYF	TGTGCCAGCAGTGATGACAGAGAAGATACGCAGTATTTT
-	-	TRBV5-1	TRBJ2-1	CASSLSPTDGAYNEQFF	TGCGCCAGCAGCTTGTCCCCGACGGACGGTGCCTACAATGAGCAGTTCTTC
-	-	TRBV29-1	TRBJ1-5	CSVEARFLSVGRLGDQPQHF	TGCAGCGTTGAAGCCCGTTTTCTGTCTGTCGGGAGGCTGGGGGATCAGCCCCAGCATTTT
-	TRBD2	TRBV19	TRBJ2-3	CASSTSSGRADTQYF	TGTGCCAGTAGTACCTCTAGCGGGAGAGCAGATACGCAGTATTTT
-	-	TRBV13	TRBJ2-7	CASSLGGSEQYF	TGTGCCAGCAGCTTAGGGGGGAGCGAGCAGTACTTC
-	-	TRBV30	TRBJ2-3	CAWSGIGGVGDTQYF	TGTGCCTGGAGTGGGATTGGCGGGGTCGGAGATACGCAGTATTTT
-	-	TRBV2	TRBJ1-3	CASSAFIPSSGNTIYF	TGTGCCAGCAGTGCGTTCATCCCTTCCTCTGGAAACACCATATATTTT
-	TRBD1	TRBV7-7	TRBJ2-3	CASSKDRGTDTQYF	TGTGCTAGCAGTAAGGACAGGGGCACAGATACGCAGTATTTT
-	TRBD1	TRBV14	TRBJ2-7	CASSRTGGADEQYF	TGTGCCAGCAGCCGGACAGGGGGCGCCGACGAGCAGTACTTC
-	-	TRBV6-5	TRBJ1-5	CASSYSGASYQPQHF	TGTGCCAGCAGTTACTCGGGGGCGTCATATCAGCCCCAGCATTTT
-	-	TRBV4-1	TRBJ2-7	CASSQVGSYEQYF	TGCGCCAGCAGCCAAGTAGGGAGCTACGAGCAGTACTTC
-	TRBD2	TRBV5-6	TRBJ2-3	CASSFGLAGAGGDTQYF	TGTGCCAGCAGCTTTGGACTAGCGGGAGCAGGGGGAGATACGCAGTATTTT
few	-	TRBV7-9	TRBJ2-2	CASSLATNTGELFF	TGTGCCAGCAGCTTAGCGACGAACACCGGGGAGCTGTTTTTT
-	TRBD2	TRBV29-1	TRBJ2-1	CSVEGRGGYNEQFF	TGCAGCGTTGAAGGGCGCGGGGGATACAATGAGCAGTTCTTC
-	-	TRBV28	TRBJ1-2	CASLGGPYGYTF	TGTGCCAGCCTAGGGGGGCCTTATGGCTACACCTTC
-	-	TRBV7-9	TRBJ1-1	CASSAPGERQGTEAFF	TGTGCCAGCAGCGCACCTGGGGAGAGGCAGGGAACTGAAGCTTTCTTT
-	TRBD1	TRBV9	TRBJ2-3	CASSVVSGTGGTDTQYF	TGTGCCAGCAGCGTAGTCTCCGGGACAGGGGGAACAGATACGCAGTATTTT
-	-	TRBV18	TRBJ1-5	CASSPPGDTLRGEPQHF	TGTGCCAGCTCACCACCGGGGGACACTCTTCGTGGGGAGCCCCAGCATTTT
-	TRBD1	TRBV10-3	TRBJ1-2	CAMQGAQGYTF	TGTGCCATGCAGGGGGCTCAGGGCTACACCTTC
-	TRBD2	TRBV5-1	TRBJ2-2	CASSWGLAGGENTGELFF	TGCGCCAGCAGCTGGGGACTAGCGGGGGGGGAGAACACCGGGGAGCTGTTTTTT
-	-	TRBV7-2	TRBJ1-1	CASSPPGFQSTEAFF	TGTGCCAGCAGCCCGCCCGGGTTTCAGAGCACTGAAGCTTTCTTT
-	-	TRBV5-8	TRBJ2-5	CASSLVGAQETQYF	TGTGCCAGCAGCTTGGTAGGGGCCCAAGAGACCCAGTACTTC